The 26 T cell receptor beta chains below were found in one sample sequenced in a study of cytomegalovirus exposure and HLA in healthy donors. Both 60 Vbeta primers and 13 Jbeta primers went into the PCR. Assay used: immunoSEQ multiplex PCR; TCRdb lists only in-frame clones, some missing. Here the sample spans tens of thousands of clones, 55% to 65% being singletons. The sample comprised PBMCs. The source of these receptors is a human donor in good health.

The rearrangement uses TRBV18 and TRBJ1-6; 9 bases are shared with TRBD1. J was trimmed by 10 bases and V by 8 bases; bases with no gene match: 6. Per germline, CDR1 KGHSH and CDR2 LQKENI. The CDR3 sequence is 13 residues long. The CDR3 DNA reads TGTGCCAGCGCCCGGGACAGGGAATCACCCCTCCACTTT. This gives the protein CASARDRESPLHF. The variable domain in full, completed from reference TRBV18 and TRBJ1-6, reads NAGVMQNPRHLVRRRGQEARLRCSPMKGHSHVYWYRQLPEEGLKFMVYLQKENIIDESGMPKERFSAEFPKEGPSILRIQQVVRGDSAAYFCASARDRESPLHFGNGTRLTVT.

CDR3 loop: CASSPNRGLETGELFF. For the CDR3, the DNA is TGTGCCAGTAGTCCTAACAGGGGGCTCGAAACCGGGGAGCTGTTTTTT. The V and J genes are TRBV19 and TRBJ2-2, with TRBD1 identical over 9 bases. The length of the CDR3 is 16 residues. Germline V gene data show CDR1 as LNHDA and CDR2 as SQIVND (reference sequence). Losses at the gene ends were 5 bases for V and 5 bases for J; bases not matched to a gene: 9.

This clone has a single count. The V and J genes are TRBV30 and TRBJ1-2; tentatively, D is TRBD1 (5 bases). The CDR3 has 12 residues. Germline assignment: CDR1 GTSNPN and CDR2 SVGIG (reference sequence). Trimming stripped 2 bases from V and 4 bases from J, with 8 bases between. CDR3 DNA: TGTGCCTGGAGTTCGACAGCCTATGGCTACACCTTC. It yields the protein CAWSSTAYGYTF.

J is TRBJ1-2 and V is TRBV5-1, with D tentatively TRBD1 (6 bases). Trimming removed 4 bases at V and 2 bases at J, with 12 bases between. Germline assignment: CDR1 SGHRS and CDR2 YFSETQ. CDR3 size: 14 residues. CDR3 amino acids: CASSGLQGNYGYTF. DNA of the CDR3: TGCGCCAGCAGCGGCTTACAGGGCAACTATGGCTACACCTTC.

In this sample, this clone turned up once. The V call is TRBV28, the J call TRBJ2-7; D perhaps matches TRBD2 (7 bases). From germline, CDR1 is MDHEN and CDR2 SYDVKM. Deletions cut 5 bases from V and 4 bases from J, with 18 bases between. The CDR3 is made up of 15 amino acids. CDR3 region: CASSTQGGGAYEQYF. CDR3 bases: TGTGCCAGCAGTACGCAGGGAGGGGGGGCTTACGAGCAGTACTTC. The full variable domain, rest sourced from reference TRBV28 and TRBJ2-7, is DVKVTQSSRYLVKRTGEKVFLECVQDMDHENMFWYRQDPGLGLRLIYFSYDVKMKEKGDIPEGYSVSREKKERFSLILESASTNQTSMYLCASSTQGGGAYEQYFGPGTRLTVT.

The chain combines TRBV11-2 with TRBJ1-3; D is uncertain. The CDR3 runs to 13 residues. V lost 4 bases and J 0 bases, leaving 4 bases between the germline ends. Germline-derived CDR1 and CDR2 are SGHAT and FQNNGV. CDR3 loop: CASSSSSGNTIYF. DNA of the CDR3: TGTGCCAGCAGCTCGAGCTCTGGAAACACCATATATTTT.

This clone was seen a handful of times. CDR3 sequence (DNA): TGTGCCAGCAGTTTATCCCCACTGACAGGGGGGAACTACACCTTC. It is translated as CASSLSPLTGGNYTF. The chain is built from TRBV27 and TRBJ1-2; 9 nucleotides match TRBD1. The CDR3 totals 15 residues. V gave up 0 bases and J gave up 10 bases; unmatched junction bases: 9. CDR1 MNHEY and CDR2 SMNVEV come from the germline V gene (reference sequence).

V is TRBV5-4 and J is TRBJ2-3, with 8 bases lining up with TRBD1. The V gene end was trimmed by 1 base and the J gene end by 2 bases; junction bases not matched to a gene: 3. The CDR3 runs to 15 residues. Germline CDR1 reads SGHNT; CDR2 reads YYREEE (reference sequence). In nucleotides, the CDR3 is TGTGCCAGCAGCTTGAGGACAGGGTTCACAGATACGCAGTATTTT. Residues: CASSLRTGFTDTQYF.

This clone was counted between two and nine times. The chain has TRBV6-1 and TRBJ2-5, with 8 bases identical to TRBD2. Per germline, CDR1 MNHNS and CDR2 SASEGT. Trimming removed 8 bases from V and 5 bases from J; junction bases left unmatched: 4. This CDR3 contains 12 residues. This CDR3 reads CASRAGVETQYF. The CDR3 DNA reads as TGTGCCAGCCGAGCGGGGGTGGAGACCCAGTACTTC.

The chain has TRBV2 and TRBJ2-2, with 8 bases fitting TRBD2. Germline V gene sequence: CDR1 SNHLY, CDR2 FYNNEI. This CDR3 has 14 residues. V dropped 7 bases and J dropped 0; count of bases not matched to a gene: 1. The CDR3 bases are TGTGCCAGCATCGGGGGGGCGAACACCGGGGAGCTGTTTTTT. Protein: CASIGGANTGELFF.

In its sample, this clone was seen a few times. The chain uses TRBV20-1 and TRBJ1-2; D is unresolved. This CDR3 is built from 10 residues. Looked up from germline, CDR1 is DFQATT and CDR2 is SNEGSKA (reference sequence). Trimming removed 6 bases at V and 7 bases at J, with 9 bases between. The CDR3 here is CSARNGGYTF. CDR3 sequence (DNA): TGCAGTGCCCGAAACGGTGGCTACACCTTC.

This clone turned up a few times. The chain links TRBV20-1 to TRBJ2-2; D is possibly TRBD1 (5 bases). CDR3 size: 11 residues. V lost 6 bases to trimming and J lost 6 bases, with 8 bases between them. CDR1 and CDR2 from the germline V gene are DFQATT and SNEGSKA (reference sequence). In nucleotides, the CDR3 is TGCAGTGCGGCAGGGTCCGGGGAGCTGTTTTTT. Its translation is CSAAGSGELFF.

The chain employs TRBV2 and TRBJ2-1; the match to TRBD2 covers 10 bases. The ends lost 4 bases at V and 4 bases at J; junction bases unmatched: 1. The CDR3 spans 14 residues. Germline CDR1 reads SNHLY; CDR2 reads FYNNEI. CDR3 sequence reads: CASSATSGYNEQFF. The CDR3 region has the DNA TGTGCCAGCAGTGCGACTAGCGGGTACAATGAGCAGTTCTTC.

The chain recombines TRBV18 with TRBJ1-2, with D perhaps matching TRBD1 (6 bases). The CDR3 consists of 12 residues. CDR1 is KGHSH and CDR2 is LQKENI in the germline V gene. V dropped 5 bases and J dropped 4 bases, with 8 bases sitting between them. The CDR3 DNA reads TGTGCCAGCTCAACAGGGATCTATGGCTACACCTTC. Its translation is CASSTGIYGYTF.

The chain recombines TRBV13 with TRBJ1-4; 9 positions agree with TRBD1. This CDR3 is built from 17 residues. The V and J ends lost 5 bases and 7 bases, in that order; junction bases with no gene match: 14. Germline V gives CDR1 PRHDT, CDR2 FYEKMQ (reference sequence). DNA for the CDR3: TGTGCCAGCAGCCATCAAACAGGGGGCGTTGGTGGTGAAAAACTGTTTTTT. As protein: CASSHQTGGVGGEKLFF.

This chain connects TRBV7-2 to TRBJ2-1, with 11 bases that match TRBD2. The trim removed 5 bases at V and 9 bases at J, leaving 9 bases unmatched. The length of the CDR3 is 15 residues. Germline V gene data show CDR1 as SGHTA and CDR2 as FQGNSA. This CDR3 reads CASSRTSGGRGEQFF. The DNA for the CDR3 is TGTGCCAGCAGCCGCACTAGCGGGGGCCGGGGTGAGCAGTTCTTC.

The table lists this clone with a few counts. CDR3 DNA: TGTGCCAGCACCCTAGCGGGGGGCCCCTCTGGGGCCAACGTCCTGACTTTC. Translation: CASTLAGGPSGANVLTF. The chain joins TRBV5-6 to TRBJ2-6; 11 positions agree with TRBD2. CDR3 length: 17 residues. The junction had 5 bases not matched to a gene; V was cut back by 6 bases and J by 0 bases. The germline gives CDR1 SGHDT, CDR2 YYEEEE.

This clone was counted a few times. V gene TRBV5-1 combines with J gene TRBJ1-5, with 9 bases that match TRBD1. Germline assignment: CDR1 SGHRS and CDR2 YFSETQ. The CDR3 is made up of 15 amino acids. V was pared by 2 bases and J by 5 bases, with 5 bases of the junction left unmatched. CDR3 coding DNA: TGCGCCAGCAGCTTCGGGGGACAGGGAGATCAGCCCCAGCATTTT. It yields the protein CASSFGGQGDQPQHF. Using reference TRBV5-1 and TRBJ1-5 for the parts outside the CDR3, the full variable domain is KAGVTQTPRYLIKTRGQQVTLSCSPISGHRSVSWYQQTPGQGLQFLFEYFSETQRNKGNFPGRFSGRQFSNSRSEMNVSTLELGDSALYLCASSFGGQGDQPQHFGDGTRLSIL.

This clone turned up a few times. This sample includes further DNA sequences coding for the same CDR3. The genes are TRBV7-2 and TRBJ2-3; D is uncertain. Trimming removed 0 bases from V and 2 bases from J, with 3 bases in between. The CDR3 runs to 13 residues. Germline V lookup: CDR1 SGHTA, CDR2 FQGNSA. The CDR3 DNA follows: TGTGCCAGCAGCTTAGCATACACAGATACGCAGTATTTT. This translates into CASSLAYTDTQYF. Looking up the rest from reference TRBV7-2 and TRBJ2-3 gives the full variable domain: GAGVSQSPSNKVTEKGKDVELRCDPISGHTALYWYRQSLGQGLEFLIYFQGNSAPDKSGLPSDRFSAERTGGSVSTLTIQRTQQEDSAVYLCASSLAYTDTQYFGPGTRLTVL.

The J gene is TRBJ2-1, the V gene TRBV7-6; a possible D gene is TRBD1 (5 bases). The CDR3 length is 12 residues. Germline CDR1 reads SGHVS; CDR2 reads FNYEAQ. V was clipped by 4 bases and J by 7 bases, with 8 bases between them. CDR3 sequence (DNA): TGTGCCAGCAGCTCCAGGGAAAATGAGCAGTTCTTC. Residues: CASSSRENEQFF.

The rearrangement joins TRBV4-3 to TRBJ2-3; TRBD2 matches 8 bases. Per the germline V gene, CDR1 is LGHNA and CDR2 is YSLEER. Trimming took 1 base from V and 2 from J; bases not matched to a gene: 14. This CDR3 is built from 19 residues. In DNA form, the CDR3 reads TGCGCCAGCAGCCAAGTTAAGACGGGGGGGCCTCGGTCCACAGATACGCAGTATTTT. Its translation: CASSQVKTGGPRSTDTQYF.

In its sample, this clone was seen a few times. V and J are TRBV6-1 and TRBJ1-2, with TRBD1 matching over 7 bases. CDR1 is MNHNS and CDR2 is SASEGT in the germline V gene. Trimming at V came to 7 bases and at J to 8 bases, leaving 10 bases not matched to a gene. The CDR3 extends over 13 amino acids. This CDR3 reads CASTTGTEGGYTF. The DNA for the CDR3 is TGTGCCAGCACGACAGGGACAGAAGGGGGCTACACCTTC.

CDR3 nucleotides: TGTGCCAGCAGTGAGACAGGGGCTACACCCCTCCACTTT. It encodes CASSETGATPLHF. This chain joins TRBV7-3 and TRBJ1-6, with 8 nucleotides matching TRBD1. The CDR3 has 13 residues. Unmatched junction bases numbered 6, after V lost 6 bases and J lost 11 bases. CDR1 and CDR2 (germline): SGHTA, FQGTGA.

J is TRBJ1-1 and V is TRBV7-2; tentatively, D is TRBD1 (5 bases). V lost 2 bases and J 3 bases, leaving 13 bases between the germline ends. CDR3 size: 15 residues. The germline CDR1 and CDR2 sequences are SGHTA and FQGNSA. CDR3: CASSLNYRTDTEAFF. DNA for the CDR3: TGTGCCAGCAGCTTAAACTACAGGACCGACACTGAAGCTTTCTTT.

The chain recombines TRBV7-2 with TRBJ2-7; 7 bases align to TRBD1. The V segment lost 1 base and the J segment 4 bases; nucleotides outside the gene matches: 7. CDR3 size: 15 residues. Per the germline V gene, CDR1 is SGHTA and CDR2 is FQGNSA. CDR3 loop: CASSLVPGTDYEQYF. In DNA form, the CDR3 reads TGTGCCAGCAGCTTAGTCCCAGGGACAGATTACGAGCAGTACTTC. Together with reference TRBV7-2 and TRBJ2-7, the CDR3 gives the full variable domain: GAGVSQSPSNKVTEKGKDVELRCDPISGHTALYWYRQSLGQGLEFLIYFQGNSAPDKSGLPSDRFSAERTGGSVSTLTIQRTQQEDSAVYLCASSLVPGTDYEQYFGPGTRLTVT.

The chain uses TRBV11-3 and TRBJ2-3, with 8 positions matching TRBD2. This CDR3 is built from 17 residues. Germline V gives CDR1 SGHNT, CDR2 YENEEA. V lost 1 base, J lost 3 bases, and 9 bases stayed unmatched. The CDR3 coding sequence is TGTGCCAGCAGCTTAGTCCTTACGGGGGGGCCAACAGATACGCAGTATTTT. Protein product: CASSLVLTGGPTDTQYF.